This paragraph covers one TCR beta chain sequence. The antigen is undetermined. The sample comes from a study of T cell repertoires in ileal Crohn's disease. Study results and limitations: Compared with CD4 T cells, sorted CD8 cells carried more expanded clones.

Time point indicated: neoterminal ileum biopsy at postoperative endoscopy, about 6 months after surgery. The germline V gene has CDR1 SGHNT and CDR2 YYREEE (reference sequence). The CDR3 is 14 residues long. V lost 4 bases and J 9 bases, leaving 14 bases between the germline ends. Some clones are missing from TCRdb's copy, which holds only in-frame ones; the method was immunoSEQ multiplex PCR. The sample contains about 60,000 clones, roughly nine tenths of which appear only once. The gene calls are TRBV5-4 and TRBJ1-6; D is undetermined. The sequence derives from an adult with Crohn's disease. The sample comprised ileal tissue. Here the CDR3 reads CASSPFWASSPLHF. CDR3 in DNA: TGTGCCAGCAGCCCCTTTTGGGCCAGTTCACCCCTCCACTTT.